This T cell receptor beta chain came from a study of shared clonotypes between healthy human individuals. Concerning this clone: A far larger clone is just one base off, so this is likely a read error. Other DNA sequences of this sample code for an identical CDR3.

This table comes from immunoSEQ multiplex PCR, and its TCRdb copy is limited to in-frame clones, with some not included. The sample carries 450,000 to 500,000 clones, about 84% recorded once. The CDR3 contains 15 residues. Germline V lookup: CDR1 MRHNA, CDR2 SNTAGT. The sample taken for sequencing was PBMCs. The sequence was collected from a woman in her forties in good health. Some clones in this sample may be carry-over from other donors' samples. V gene TRBV6-4 combines with J gene TRBJ2-3; 9 positions match TRBD2. In nucleotides, the CDR3 is TGTGCTAGCAGTGAGGCGGGAGGGGGCACAGATACGCAGTATTTT. This gives the protein CASSEAGGGTDTQYF.